One sample yielded the 9 T cell receptor beta chains listed below, sequenced in a study of blood T cell repertoires in COVID-19. Sequencing was performed with immunoSEQ multiplex PCR; in TCRdb, only in-frame clones are kept and a portion is missing. The sample holds more than 200,000 clones, approximately 86% seen once. The sample comprised peripheral blood. These receptors came from a young man with active or convalescent COVID-19.

This clone was seen more than once but under ten times. V gene TRBV7-9 combines with J gene TRBJ1-6; TRBD1 matches at 7 bases. The CDR3 length is 14 residues. V lost 7 bases, J lost 7 bases, and 7 bases stayed unmatched. Germline CDR1 reads SEHNR; CDR2 reads FQNEAQ (reference sequence). The CDR3, as DNA: TGTGCCAGCAAAAAACAGGGGATCAATTCACCCCTCCACTTT. As protein: CASKKQGINSPLHF.

The chain is built from TRBV2 and TRBJ1-1, with a possible D match to TRBD1 (5 bases). CDR1 and CDR2 (germline): SNHLY, FYNNEI. The CDR3 contains 12 residues. Between the trimmed V and J ends, which lost 7 bases and 3 bases, there was a span of 9 bases. In DNA form, the CDR3 reads TGTGCCAGCAATCAGGGTTACACTGAAGCTTTCTTT. Its translation is CASNQGYTEAFF. Supplemented by reference TRBV2 and TRBJ1-1, the full variable domain reads EPEVTQTPSHQVTQMGQEVILRCVPISNHLYFYWYRQILGQKVEFLVSFYNNEISEKSEIFDDQFSVERPDGSNFTLKIRSTKLEDSAMYFCASNQGYTEAFFGQGTRLTVV.

V usage is TRBV2 and J usage is TRBJ1-2; a weak D match, TRBD1 (6 bases). CDR1 and CDR2 from the germline V gene are SNHLY and FYNNEI. The CDR3 is 12 amino acids. The V end was cut by 5 bases, the J end by 8 bases, with 12 bases between. Written as DNA, the CDR3 is TGTGCCAGCAGTACAGGGTCTGGAGGCTACACCTTC. It yields the protein CASSTGSGGYTF.

The chain is built from TRBV4-3 and TRBJ1-5; the D is unclear. V gave up 1 base and J gave up 3 bases, with 7 bases separating them. The CDR3 contains 14 residues. CDR1 and CDR2 (germline): LGHNA, YSLEER. The CDR3 DNA sequence: TGCGCCAGCAGCCAAGTTTTCAACAATCAGCCCCAGCATTTT. It codes for CASSQVFNNQPQHF.

The J gene is TRBJ2-7, the V gene TRBV4-1, with unresolved D. Germline CDR1 is MGHRA and CDR2 is YSYEKL. The CDR3 runs 15 residues. V was trimmed by 4 bases and J by 0 bases, leaving 13 bases between them. In DNA form, the CDR3 reads TGCGCCAGCAGCCCCTCGATTGGTAGCTCCTACGAGCAGTACTTC. Translated: CASSPSIGSSYEQYF.

This clone was picked up a small number of times. J is TRBJ1-4 and V is TRBV15; TRBD1 agrees at 7 bases. Trimming took 2 bases from V and 4 from J; bases not matched to a gene: 4. The CDR3 runs to 15 residues. Germline lookup yields CDR1 LNHNV and CDR2 YYDKDF (reference sequence). This chain's CDR3 is CATSRSRGFNEKLFF. The CDR3 DNA reads TGTGCCACCAGCAGATCCAGGGGGTTTAATGAAAAACTGTTTTTT.

The chain carries TRBV14 and TRBJ1-1, with TRBD1 as a possible D gene (6 bases). Germline assignment: CDR1 SGHDN and CDR2 FVKESK. This CDR3 has 14 amino acids. Trimming removed 1 base from V and 11 bases from J, with 17 bases in between. CDR3 bases: TGTGCCAGCAGCCAAGGGTACAGGGCGGAGTGGGCTTTCTTT. This codes for CASSQGYRAEWAFF.

The V and J genes are TRBV5-1 and TRBJ1-2; TRBD1 matches 9 bases. CDR1 is SGHRS, CDR2 YFSETQ, per germline. CDR3 length equals 16 residues. Trimming at V came to 4 bases and at J to 8 bases, leaving 15 bases not matched to a gene. The CDR3 is CASSRGTQGAREGYTF. Written as DNA, the CDR3 is TGCGCCAGCAGCCGGGGCACACAGGGGGCGCGAGAAGGCTACACCTTC.

The CDR3 region has the DNA TGTGCCAGCAGTTACCTCCCCGGAGGCACCGGGGAGCTGTTTTTT. Translation: CASSYLPGGTGELFF. The V call is TRBV6-6, the J call TRBJ2-2, with D perhaps matching TRBD2 (5 bases). This CDR3 has 15 amino acids. V was cut by 2 bases and J by 4 bases, with 11 bases left in between. Germline V gene data show CDR1 as MNHNY and CDR2 as SVGAGI (reference sequence).